Listed here are 16 T cell receptor beta chains from one sample, sequenced in a study of response to subunit inactivated influenza vaccine. TCRdb ran MiXCR on the RT-PCR reads and lists one entry per CDR3 protein. Among more than 700,000 distinct CDR3 sequences listed, roughly 20% were seen once. Sequencing was performed on PBMCs from blood, taken 5 to 6 days after vaccination. These receptors were obtained from a man between 45 and 60 years old who received an inactivated influenza vaccine.

This clonotype was recorded at least ten times. The chain employs TRBV5-1 and TRBJ2-1; D remains unclear. Trimming removed 0 bases at V and 5 bases at J, with 12 bases between. Looked up from germline, CDR1 is SGHRS and CDR2 is YFSETQ. The CDR3 length is 15 residues. The DNA of the CDR3 is TGCGCCAGCAGCTTGGTAAACCCTCGCGACAATGAGCAGTTCTTC. Amino acid sequence: CASSLVNPRDNEQFF.

This clonotype was seen many times. CDR3 in DNA: TGTGCCAGCAGCTTGAGAGGGGGCCGCTACGAGCAGTACTTC. Translating it yields CASSLRGGRYEQYF. The chain carries TRBV28 and TRBJ2-7; 7 bases are shared with TRBD1. This CDR3 contains 14 residues. V was clipped by 6 bases and J by 3 bases; unmatched bases: 8. Germline V lookup: CDR1 MDHEN, CDR2 SYDVKM.

This clonotype came up a few times. This chain uses TRBV5-1 with TRBJ1-1, with D maybe TRBD1 (6 bases). The CDR3 spans 15 residues. The V gene lost 0 bases and the J gene lost 1 base, with 10 bases spanning the gap. Germline CDR1 and CDR2: SGHRS and YFSETQ. In DNA, the CDR3 is TGCGCCAGCAGCTTGGAATGGGGGCCGAACACTGAAGCTTTCTTT. Translation: CASSLEWGPNTEAFF.

V gene TRBV12-3 or TRBV12-4 combines with J gene TRBJ1-1; perhaps TRBD1 as D (5 bases). The CDR3 consists of 14 residues. V was shortened by 2 bases and J by 5 bases, with 12 bases between the two germline ends. CDR3 amino acids: CASSLSPGLTEAFF. The DNA for the CDR3 is TGTGCCAGCAGTTTAAGTCCGGGGCTTACTGAAGCTTTCTTT.

This clonotype came up a few times. The chain recombines TRBV12-3 or TRBV12-4 with TRBJ2-5; 8 positions agree with TRBD1. V trimming: 6 bases; J trimming: 3 bases; junction bases outside the gene matches: 3. This CDR3 spans 13 amino acids. In DNA form, the CDR3 reads TGTGCCAGCAGACAGACAGGGGAAGAGACCCAGTACTTC. Amino acids: CASRQTGEETQYF.

This clonotype occurred a few times. The CDR3 DNA is TGCAGTGCTACAGGGCCTCTAACTAATGAAAAACTGTTTTTT. Its protein is CSATGPLTNEKLFF. The chain recombines TRBV20-1 with TRBJ1-4; perhaps TRBD1 as D (5 bases). The CDR3 sequence is 14 residues long. V shed 4 bases and J shed 1 base, with 10 bases lying between them. Germline CDR1 reads DFQATT; CDR2 reads SNEGSKA (reference sequence).

A few counts support this clonotype. The DNA of the CDR3 is TGTGCCAGCAGCTTGAATGTCGTACTAGCGGGGGCCGGGAATGAGCAGTTCTTC. Amino acid sequence: CASSLNVVLAGAGNEQFF. The chain links TRBV5-5 to TRBJ2-1, with 11 positions matching TRBD2. The germline V gene has CDR1 SGHKS and CDR2 YYEKEE (reference sequence). This CDR3 is built from 18 residues. After removal of 1 base from V and 7 bases from J, the junction contained 13 bases not matched to a gene.

This clonotype was counted between two and nine times. Compared with germline, one end of the junction differs, possibly owing to a read error. The rearrangement uses TRBV3-1 and TRBJ2-5, with 12 positions matching TRBD2. Looked up from germline, CDR1 is LGHDT and CDR2 is YNNKEL (reference sequence). The CDR3 loop spans 16 amino acids. CDR3 loop: CASSQDSSGGAETQYF. As DNA, the CDR3 is TGTGCCAGCAGCCAAGATTCTAGCGGGGGGGCAGAGACACAGTACTTC.

This clonotype was picked up a small number of times. The chain joins TRBV12-3 or TRBV12-4 to TRBJ1-1; D is possibly TRBD1 (6 bases). Trimming pared 8 bases from V and 2 bases from J, leaving 12 bases between. The CDR3 has 13 residues. CDR3 bases: TGTGCCAGCGCCTCAGGGGTTAACACTGAAGCTTTCTTT. It specifies CASASGVNTEAFF.

In this sample, this clonotype turned up a few times. The chain links TRBV12-3 or TRBV12-4 to TRBJ1-4; D remains ambiguous. This CDR3 spans 14 amino acids. With 3 bases removed from V and 3 bases from J, the gap between germline ends came to 8 bases. CDR3: CASSFGQANEKLFF. The DNA for the CDR3 is TGTGCCAGCAGTTTCGGGCAGGCTAATGAAAAACTGTTTTTT.

This rearrangement joins TRBV4-2 to TRBJ2-7; D is uncertain. The ends were cut back, 0 bases at V and 5 bases at J, with 17 bases in the middle. From germline, CDR1 is LGHNA and CDR2 YNFKEQ. The CDR3 is 16 residues long. As DNA, the CDR3 is TGTGCCAGCAGCCAAGAAGAGCGACGGGTCCGGCACGAGCAGTACTTC. This codes for CASSQEERRVRHEQYF.

The chain employs TRBV28 and TRBJ2-7, with a possible D match to TRBD2 (5 bases). V lost 2 bases to trimming and J lost 0 bases, with 11 bases between them. CDR3 size: 15 residues. CDR1 MDHEN and CDR2 SYDVKM come from the germline V gene. CDR3 DNA sequence: TGTGCCAGCAGTTTAGAGGGAATTAGCTCCTACGAGCAGTACTTC. Translated: CASSLEGISSYEQYF.

The J gene is TRBJ2-7, the V gene TRBV19; D is perhaps TRBD2 (5 bases). The CDR3 is made up of 13 amino acids. V was pared by 8 bases and J by 4 bases, with 15 bases between. Germline CDR1 and CDR2: LNHDA and SQIVND (reference sequence). The CDR3 protein is CASSGLVGYEQYF. The CDR3 DNA follows: TGTGCCAGTTCCGGACTCGTCGGATACGAGCAGTACTTC.

This clonotype was counted between two and nine times. This chain connects TRBV5-6 to TRBJ2-5; TRBD1 is a possible D gene (6 bases). From germline, CDR1 is SGHDT and CDR2 YYEEEE. V lost 1 base and J lost 2, with 15 bases in between. This CDR3 is built from 16 residues. The CDR3 bases are TGTGCCAGCAGCTTGCCCCACGCAGGGGCACAAGAGACCCAGTACTTC. Amino acids: CASSLPHAGAQETQYF.

There are a few counts of this clonotype. The rearrangement joins TRBV2 to TRBJ1-2, with D tentatively TRBD1 (5 bases). Deletions cut 6 bases from V and 4 bases from J, with 15 bases between. The CDR3 totals 14 residues. The germline gives CDR1 SNHLY, CDR2 FYNNEI. The CDR3 sequence is CASRSFQGFYGYTF. CDR3 nucleotides: TGTGCCAGCAGAAGTTTTCAGGGATTCTATGGCTACACCTTC.

This sequence joins TRBV10-3 and TRBJ2-5; TRBD1 is a possible D gene (6 bases). This CDR3 contains 11 residues. Looked up from germline, CDR1 is ENHRY and CDR2 is SYGVKD. V lost 11 bases, J lost 5 bases, and 12 bases lay in between. The CDR3 is CAATGGETQYF. In DNA form, the CDR3 reads TGTGCCGCGACAGGTGGTGAGACCCAGTACTTC.